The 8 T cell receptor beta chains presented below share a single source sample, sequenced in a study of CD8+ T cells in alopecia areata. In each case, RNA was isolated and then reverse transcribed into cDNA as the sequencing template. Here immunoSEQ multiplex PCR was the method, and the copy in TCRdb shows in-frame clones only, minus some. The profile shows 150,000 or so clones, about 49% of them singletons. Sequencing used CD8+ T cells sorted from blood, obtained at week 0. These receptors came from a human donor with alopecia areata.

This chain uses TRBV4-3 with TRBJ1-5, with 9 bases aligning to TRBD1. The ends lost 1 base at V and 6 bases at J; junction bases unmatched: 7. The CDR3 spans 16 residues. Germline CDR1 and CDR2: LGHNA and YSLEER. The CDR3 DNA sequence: TGCGCCAGCAGCCAAGTTTATGGGACAGGGAGTCAGCCCCAGCATTTT. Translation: CASSQVYGTGSQPQHF.

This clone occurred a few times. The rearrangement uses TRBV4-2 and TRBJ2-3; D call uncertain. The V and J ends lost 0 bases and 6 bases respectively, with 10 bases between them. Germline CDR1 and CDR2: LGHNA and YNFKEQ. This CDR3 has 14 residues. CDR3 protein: CASSQESAKDTQYF. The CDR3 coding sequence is TGTGCCAGCAGCCAAGAAAGCGCAAAGGATACGCAGTATTTT.

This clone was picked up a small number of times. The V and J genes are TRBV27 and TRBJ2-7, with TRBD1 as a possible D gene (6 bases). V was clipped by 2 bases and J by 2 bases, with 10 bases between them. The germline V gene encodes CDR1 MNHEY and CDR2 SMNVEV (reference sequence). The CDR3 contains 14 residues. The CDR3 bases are TGTGCCAGCAGTTTAGTGGGGGCAACCTACGAGCAGTACTTC. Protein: CASSLVGATYEQYF.

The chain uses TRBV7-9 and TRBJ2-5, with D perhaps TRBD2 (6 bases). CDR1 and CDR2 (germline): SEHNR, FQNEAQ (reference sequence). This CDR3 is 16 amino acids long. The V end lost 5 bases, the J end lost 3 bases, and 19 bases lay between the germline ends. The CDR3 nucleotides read TGTGCCAGCAGCCCATCATTTGGGAGGATGGAAGAGACCCAGTACTTC. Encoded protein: CASSPSFGRMEETQYF. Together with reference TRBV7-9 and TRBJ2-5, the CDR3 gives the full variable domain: DTGVSQNPRHKITKRGQNVTFRCDPISEHNRLYWYRQTLGQGPEFLTYFQNEAQLEKSRLLSDRFSAERPKGSFSTLEIQRTEQGDSAMYLCASSPSFGRMEETQYFGPGTRLLVL.

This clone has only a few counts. This chain's CDR3 is CASTPPNRDTEAFF. In DNA, the CDR3 is TGTGCCAGTACCCCTCCCAATCGTGACACTGAAGCTTTCTTT. This chain links TRBV25-1 with TRBJ1-1; D call uncertain. The V gene lost 9 bases and the J gene lost 3 bases, with 17 bases spanning the gap. Germline V gene data show CDR1 as MGHDK and CDR2 as SYGVNS. This CDR3 contains 14 residues.

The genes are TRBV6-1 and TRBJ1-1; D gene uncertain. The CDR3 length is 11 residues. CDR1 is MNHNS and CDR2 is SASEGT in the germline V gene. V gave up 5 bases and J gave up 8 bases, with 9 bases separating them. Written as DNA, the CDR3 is TGTGCCAGCAGTAGCGAATTGGAAGCTTTCTTT. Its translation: CASSSELEAFF.

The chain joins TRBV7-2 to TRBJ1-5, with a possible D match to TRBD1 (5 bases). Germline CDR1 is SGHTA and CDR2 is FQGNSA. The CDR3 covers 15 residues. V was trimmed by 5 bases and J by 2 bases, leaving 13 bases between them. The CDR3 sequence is CASSAQAAGNQPQHF. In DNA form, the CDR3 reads TGTGCCAGCAGCGCACAGGCGGCAGGCAATCAGCCCCAGCATTTT. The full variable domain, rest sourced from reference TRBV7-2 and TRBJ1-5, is GAGVSQSPSNKVTEKGKDVELRCDPISGHTALYWYRQSLGQGLEFLIYFQGNSAPDKSGLPSDRFSAERTGGSVSTLTIQRTQQEDSAVYLCASSAQAAGNQPQHFGDGTRLSIL.

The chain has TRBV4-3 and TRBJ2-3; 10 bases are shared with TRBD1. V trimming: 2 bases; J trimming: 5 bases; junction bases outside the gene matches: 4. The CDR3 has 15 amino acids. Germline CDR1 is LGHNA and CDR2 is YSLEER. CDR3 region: CASSQFRDRGDTQYF. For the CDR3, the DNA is TGCGCCAGCAGCCAATTCCGGGACAGGGGAGATACGCAGTATTTT.